The 20 T cell receptor beta chains in this list originate from one sample, sequenced in a study of cytomegalovirus exposure and HLA in healthy donors. It was with 60 Vbeta and 13 Jbeta primers that the PCR ran. The data were produced by immunoSEQ multiplex PCR, yet TCRdb's version contains in-frame clones alone and is incomplete. The sample yields roughly 100,000 clones, approximately 79% seen once. Sequencing input: PBMCs. The receptors originated from a man aged 55-75 years in good health and CMV-seronegative.

This clone was picked up one time. The chain links TRBV5-5 to TRBJ2-4, with D possibly TRBD2 on 5 matching bases. CDR1 SGHKS and CDR2 YYEKEE come from the germline V gene (reference sequence). The CDR3 spans 14 residues. Trimming pared 4 bases from V and 10 bases from J, leaving 18 bases between. Here the CDR3 reads CASSAADRAVIQYF. The CDR3 nucleotides read TGTGCCAGCAGCGCAGCGGACCGGGCCGTTATTCAGTACTTC.

This rearrangement joins TRBV5-1 to TRBJ1-2, with TRBD1 matching over 7 bases. Germline V lookup: CDR1 SGHRS, CDR2 YFSETQ. The CDR3 consists of 14 residues. The J segment lost 7 bases and the V segment lost 0 bases, leaving 6 bases of the junction unmatched. The CDR3, as DNA: TGCGCCAGCAGCTTGGAGCAGGGGGTCTTTGGCTACACCTTC. Its translation: CASSLEQGVFGYTF. The full variable domain, with the rest looked up from reference TRBV5-1 and TRBJ1-2, is KAGVTQTPRYLIKTRGQQVTLSCSPISGHRSVSWYQQTPGQGLQFLFEYFSETQRNKGNFPGRFSGRQFSNSRSEMNVSTLELGDSALYLCASSLEQGVFGYTFGSGTRLTVV.

This chain links TRBV6-5 with TRBJ2-7, with TRBD2 matching over 8 bases. The CDR3 covers 15 residues. V shed 5 bases, J shed 6 bases, and the junction held 12 bases outside the gene matches. Germline V CDR1 and CDR2: MNHEY, SVGAGI. The CDR3 DNA follows: TGTGCCAGCAGTCTCGGGGGGGTAGAGTTGCTCGAGCAGTACTTC. Protein product: CASSLGGVELLEQYF.

The gene calls are TRBV19 and TRBJ2-2, with D uncertain. V dropped 7 bases and J dropped 0 bases, with 12 bases sitting between them. CDR3 length: 15 amino acids. Germline V gene lookup returns CDR1 LNHDA and CDR2 SQIVND (reference sequence). The CDR3 sequence: CASTAVSANTGELFF. DNA for the CDR3: TGTGCCAGTACCGCAGTGTCCGCGAACACCGGGGAGCTGTTTTTT.

This clone was found once. The rearrangement uses TRBV7-2 and TRBJ1-3; D is unclear. V was trimmed by 1 base and J by 0 bases, leaving 16 bases between them. This CDR3 has 18 residues. Looked up from germline, CDR1 is SGHTA and CDR2 is FQGNSA. CDR3: CASSLVRTGTFSGNTIYF. CDR3 DNA sequence: TGTGCCAGCAGCTTAGTCCGGACGGGAACCTTCTCTGGAAACACCATATATTTT.

In DNA, the CDR3 is TGTGCCAGCTCACCAAGGGGGTCGGGCACCGGGGAGCTGTTTTTT. Translating gives CASSPRGSGTGELFF. V is TRBV18 and J is TRBJ2-2; possibly TRBD1 for D (6 bases). CDR3 length: 15 residues. With 2 bases removed from V and 4 bases from J, the gap between germline ends came to 11 bases. CDR1 is KGHSH and CDR2 is LQKENI in the germline V gene.

The V and J genes are TRBV7-9 and TRBJ2-7; D might be TRBD1 (6 bases). Germline assignment: CDR1 SEHNR and CDR2 FQNEAQ (reference sequence). V was clipped by 0 bases and J by 2 bases, with 8 bases between them. This CDR3 contains 14 residues. CDR3 bases: TGTGCCAGCAGCTTAGCTGGGGGCACCTACGAGCAGTACTTC. As protein: CASSLAGGTYEQYF.

The rearrangement joins TRBV5-1 to TRBJ2-6, with TRBD2 as a possible D gene (6 bases). The V gene's germline CDR1 is SGHRS and CDR2 YFSETQ. V was shortened by 4 bases and J by 2 bases, with 16 bases between the two germline ends. This CDR3 region has 17 residues. The CDR3 loop is CASSRSGTGAGANVLTF. In nucleotides, the CDR3 is TGCGCCAGCAGCCGGTCCGGGACTGGAGCTGGGGCCAACGTCCTGACTTTC.

The rearrangement links TRBV19 to TRBJ2-2; TRBD1 agrees at 7 bases. With V trimmed by 4 bases and J by 5 bases, 4 bases remained unmatched. Germline values: CDR1 LNHDA, CDR2 SQIVND (reference sequence). The CDR3 consists of 14 residues. The CDR3 coding sequence is TGTGCCAGTAGTAACTCAGGGGGAACCGGGGAGCTGTTTTTT. It specifies CASSNSGGTGELFF. The variable domain in full, with the rest retrieved from reference TRBV19 and TRBJ2-2, is DGGITQSPKYLFRKEGQNVTLSCEQNLNHDAMYWYRQDPGQGLRLIYYSQIVNDFQKGDIAEGYSVSREKKESFPLTVTSAQKNPTAFYLCASSNSGGTGELFFGEGSRLTVL.

The chain is built from TRBV19 and TRBJ1-2; 9 positions agree with TRBD1. With V trimmed by 3 bases and J by 7 bases, 6 bases remained unmatched. Germline-derived CDR1 and CDR2 are LNHDA and SQIVND (reference sequence). The CDR3 has 14 amino acids. The CDR3 DNA sequence: TGTGCCAGTAGTATGGACAGGGGCCTGGGTGGCTACACCTTC. Its protein product is CASSMDRGLGGYTF.

This clone was found once. V gene TRBV5-1 combines with J gene TRBJ2-5; 10 bases fit TRBD1. Germline CDR1 reads SGHRS; CDR2 reads YFSETQ. The trim removed 2 bases at V and 2 bases at J, leaving 6 bases unmatched. This CDR3 contains 16 residues. The CDR3 spells CASSLMTGGLQETQYF. CDR3 DNA sequence: TGCGCCAGCAGCTTAATGACAGGGGGCCTACAAGAGACCCAGTACTTC.

This clone appeared a few times. The chain uses TRBV18 and TRBJ2-7, with 7 positions matching TRBD1. V lost 6 bases to trimming and J lost 7 bases; unmatched junction nucleotides: 9. The germline gives CDR1 KGHSH, CDR2 LQKENI. The CDR3 spans 13 residues. Written as DNA, the CDR3 is TGTGCCAGCTCCCACGACAGGGTTGGAGAGCAGTACTTC. Amino acids: CASSHDRVGEQYF. Full variable domain (remainder filled in from reference TRBV18 and TRBJ2-7): NAGVMQNPRHLVRRRGQEARLRCSPMKGHSHVYWYRQLPEEGLKFMVYLQKENIIDESGMPKERFSAEFPKEGPSILRIQQVVRGDSAAYFCASSHDRVGEQYFGPGTRLTVT.

This clone was found a few times. Different DNA sequences within this sample yield the same CDR3. The rearrangement uses TRBV6-5 and TRBJ1-6; D gene uncertain. Germline loops: CDR1 MNHEY, CDR2 SVGAGI. V lost 2 bases, J lost 0 bases, and 8 bases lay in between. The CDR3 runs 16 residues. CDR3: CASSYAESSYNSPLHF. The CDR3, as DNA: TGTGCCAGCAGTTACGCTGAGAGCTCCTATAATTCACCCCTCCACTTT.

This clone was picked up a small number of times. This chain connects TRBV6-5 to TRBJ1-1, with D possibly being TRBD1 (6 bases). Trimming cost V 4 bases and J 0 bases, with 9 bases left between them. Germline V gives CDR1 MNHEY, CDR2 SVGAGI. CDR3 size: 14 residues. CDR3 amino acids: CASSWDTLNTEAFF. Written as DNA, the CDR3 is TGTGCCAGCAGTTGGGACACGTTGAACACTGAAGCTTTCTTT.

This chain joins TRBV2 and TRBJ2-5; 9 nucleotides match TRBD2. The CDR3 spans 17 residues. Germline V gene lookup returns CDR1 SNHLY and CDR2 FYNNEI. V lost 3 bases, J lost 4 bases, and 12 bases stayed unmatched. In DNA form, the CDR3 reads TGTGCCAGCAGTGACTGGGTGCGGGGGGGCGGGCGAGAGACCCAGTACTTC. Translating it yields CASSDWVRGGGRETQYF.

The V call is TRBV29-1, the J call TRBJ1-2, with D hard to call. V was shortened by 4 bases and J by 4 bases, with 19 bases between the two germline ends. The germline CDR1 and CDR2 sequences are SQVTM and ANQGSEA. The CDR3 length is 15 residues. CDR3: CSVGKRAGNVYGYTF. The CDR3, as DNA: TGCAGCGTTGGGAAAAGAGCAGGCAACGTCTATGGCTACACCTTC.

The chain uses TRBV25-1 and TRBJ2-3; TRBD2 aligns across 8 bases. Germline values: CDR1 MGHDK, CDR2 SYGVNS. The V gene end was trimmed by 6 bases and the J gene end by 5 bases; junction bases not matched to a gene: 10. The CDR3 is made up of 15 amino acids. CDR3 amino acids: CASSTGGRGGDTQYF. The CDR3 nucleotides read TGTGCCAGCAGCACGGGGGGGCGCGGAGGAGATACGCAGTATTTT.

A word on this clone: As the CDR3 is not closed by the conserved phenylalanine or tryptophan, this likely results from a read error. The DNA is omitted, as the CDR3 cannot be located on it reliably, and the CDR3 follows TCRdb's listing. The CDR3 spells CASSQGKVA. This chain links TRBV4-3 with TRBJ2-3; the table names TRBD2, a call not compared with the DNA. Germline-derived CDR1 and CDR2 are LGHNA and YSLEER. The CDR3 comprises 9 residues, both ends counted.

V is TRBV2 and J is TRBJ1-2; possibly TRBD1 for D (6 bases). The CDR3 spans 14 residues. Germline V CDR1 and CDR2: SNHLY, FYNNEI. V lost 2 bases and J lost 3, with 10 bases in between. The CDR3 nucleotides read TGTGCCAGCAGTGAAACAGGGCCGTACTATGGCTACACCTTC. Amino acid sequence: CASSETGPYYGYTF.

Only a few counts were recorded for this clone. V is TRBV23-1 and J is TRBJ2-7; tentatively, D is TRBD1 (5 bases). Being an ORF, TRBV23-1 has a function that is uncertain. The CDR3 extends over 16 amino acids. Trimming stripped 7 bases from V and 0 bases from J, with 19 bases between. CDR3 DNA sequence: TGCGCCAGCATTTATAAGGATACAGGAGACTCCTACGAGCAGTACGTC. Its protein is CASIYKDTGDSYEQYV.